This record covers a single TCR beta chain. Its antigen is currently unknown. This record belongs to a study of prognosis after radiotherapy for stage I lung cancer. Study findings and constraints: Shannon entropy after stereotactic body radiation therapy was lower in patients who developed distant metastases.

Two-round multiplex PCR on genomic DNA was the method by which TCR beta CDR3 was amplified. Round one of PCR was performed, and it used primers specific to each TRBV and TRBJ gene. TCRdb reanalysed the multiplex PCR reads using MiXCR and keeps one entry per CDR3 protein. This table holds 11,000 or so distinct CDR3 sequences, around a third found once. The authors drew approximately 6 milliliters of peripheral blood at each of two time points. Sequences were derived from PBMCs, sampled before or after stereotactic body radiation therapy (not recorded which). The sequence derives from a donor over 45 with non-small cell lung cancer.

CDR3 sequence (DNA): TGTGCCACCAGTGATCCGATGGCTGGCTACACCTTC. Translation: CATSDPMAGYTF. The V call is TRBV24-1, the J call TRBJ1-2; no definite D call. V lost 3 bases and J 7 bases, leaving 8 bases between the germline ends. The CDR3 is 12 residues long. Germline V gene data show CDR1 as KGHDR and CDR2 as SFDVKD.